This T cell receptor (beta chain) was profiled in a study of CD8 T cells in ankylosing spondylitis. This clonotype was picked up many times. MiXCR, run by TCRdb on the 5' RACE reads, gives a single entry per CDR3 protein. Seen here are around 180,000 distinct CDR3 sequences, 15% to 20% observed once, and the top ten hold roughly 4.5%. V lost 0 bases and J lost 1, with 16 bases in between. This CDR3 contains 17 residues. Germline CDR1 KGHSH, CDR2 LQKENI. The chain employs TRBV18 and TRBJ2-7; D unresolved. The receptor was derived from a male donor under 30 with ankylosing spondylitis or in good health (not recorded which). Input material: blood, either unsorted or a sorted T cell fraction (not recorded which). CDR3 coding DNA: TGTGCCAGCTCACCACCCGGGTCCAGTGTCGGGTCCTACGAGCAGTACTTC. As protein: CASSPPGSSVGSYEQYF.